The source of this T cell receptor (beta chain) is a study of TIL therapy for anti-PD-1-resistant metastatic lung cancer. Overall study context: Tumors were harvested before any PD-1/PD-L1 blockade. Median tumor PD-L1 proportion score was under 6.5%. Tumors carried a median 1.5 non-synonymous mutations per megabase.

Stated time point: pre-treatment sample, taken before nivolumab and TIL therapy. Germline assignment: CDR1 SGHNT and CDR2 YYREEE (reference sequence). V lost 1 base to trimming and J lost 4 bases; unmatched junction nucleotides: 4. CDR3 length: 15 residues. This was the immunoSEQ v3 assay. Libraries were sequenced to approximately 2 million read pairs (survey) or about 5-6 million (deep). The data were produced by immunoSEQ multiplex PCR, yet TCRdb's version contains in-frame clones alone and is incomplete. The sample comprises 25,000 to 40,000 clones, around two thirds of which are singletons, and less than 3% rests with the top ten.

The sequence was obtained from a woman between 30 and 80 years old with non-small cell lung cancer. The sequencing used blood, collected at baseline. The chain recombines TRBV5-4 with TRBJ2-1; TRBD2 matches at 8 bases. The CDR3 DNA sequence: TGTGCCAGCAGCTTGCCGGCGGGAGGATACAATGAGCAGTTCTTC. It specifies CASSLPAGGYNEQFF. The full variable domain, completed using reference TRBV5-4 and TRBJ2-1, is ETGVTQSPTHLIKTRGQQVTLRCSSQSGHNTVSWYQQALGQGPQFIFQYYREEENGRGNFPPRFSGLQFPNYSSELNVNALELDDSALYLCASSLPAGGYNEQFFGPGTRLTVL.